This T cell receptor (beta chain) was identified during a study of glioma-infiltrating T cells. Findings of the study overall: Only very few CDR3 sequences appeared in both tissue and blood. Gliomas, especially low-grade, showed above-expected tissue-blood divergence; non-neoplastic patients showed below.

TCR alpha and beta CDR3 regions were amplified from RNA using iRepertoire nested multiplex PCR. For one-step reverse transcription and amplification, about 85-400 ng of tissue mRNA or PBMC total RNA was used. Via MiXCR, TCRdb re-called the multiplex PCR reads, giving one row per CDR3 protein. The sample holds under 200,000 distinct CDR3 sequences; 32% are singletons and the top ten take around 21%. This clonotype was counted many times. As yet, its antigen is unknown. The sample taken for sequencing was glioma tissue, nonneoplastic brain tissue, or PBMCs (not recorded which). The receptor was isolated from a human donor with low-grade glioma or glioblastoma, undergoing nonglioma brain surgery, or in good health (not recorded which).

The CDR3 loop reads CASSPLAEPNIYEQYF. The CDR3 coding sequence is TGTGCCAGCAGCCCACTAGCGGAGCCTAACATTTACGAGCAGTACTTC. This chain uses TRBV7-2 with TRBJ2-7; 8 nucleotides match TRBD2. This CDR3 region has 16 residues. The junction had 13 bases not matched to a gene; V was cut back by 5 bases and J by 4 bases. CDR1 SGHTA and CDR2 FQGNSA come from the germline V gene. The full variable domain, completed using reference TRBV7-2 and TRBJ2-7, is GAGVSQSPSNKVTEKGKDVELRCDPISGHTALYWYRQSLGQGLEFLIYFQGNSAPDKSGLPSDRFSAERTGGSVSTLTIQRTQQEDSAVYLCASSPLAEPNIYEQYFGPGTRLTVT.